This T cell receptor beta chain was identified during a study of shared clonotypes between healthy human individuals. General observations from the study: Clonotype sharing among donors, it was expected, would be affected by sequencing depth.

CD45RO-negative CD8 cells positively selected for CCR7 made up the naive population, which excluded terminally differentiated effector memory CD45RA+ cells. Every donor was a Caucasian adult from Nashville, Tennessee. The germline V and J ends were trimmed by 4 bases and 0 bases, with 11 bases remaining between them. The length of the CDR3 is 15 residues. In germline, CDR1 is SGDLS, CDR2 YYNGEE. A deep-level run was used for the assay. Profiled with immunoSEQ multiplex PCR; TCRdb holds only in-frame clones, not every one. The data hold roughly 570,000 clones, with about 98% observed a single time. Comment on this clone: Its matching antigen is unknown.

This TCR was recovered from a man aged 25 to 45 in good health. The sequencing sample was made of naive CD8+ T cells sorted from blood. The chain combines TRBV9 with TRBJ2-1; D uncertain. The CDR3 coding sequence is TGTGCCAGCAGCTACCGACTGAGCTCCTACAATGAGCAGTTCTTC. Protein product: CASSYRLSSYNEQFF.